The sequence of this TCR beta chain was determined in a study of identical twins. Study outcomes and limitations: Cord blood's abundant beta clonotypes had fewer insertions, unlike memory repertoires. There is a chance that invariant MAIT and iNKT cells partially muddied zero-insertion analyses.

This clonotype was seen ten or more times. The antigen is undetermined. V lost 1 base and J lost 2; bases outside the gene matches: 5. The CDR3 is 15 amino acids. Per germline, CDR1 DFQATT and CDR2 SNEGSKA (reference sequence). A universal primer site was incorporated via template switching, and the cDNA contained unique molecular identifiers. MiXCR, run by TCRdb on the 5' RACE reads, gives a single entry per CDR3 protein. The data contain about 200,000 distinct CDR3 sequences, about 11% of them singletons. The receptor was isolated from a man aged 50 or older in good health. Sequencing was performed on memory T cells sorted from blood. The chain uses TRBV20-1 and TRBJ2-1; 7 nucleotides agree with TRBD2. The CDR3 loop is CSARATGLPYNEQFF. As DNA, the CDR3 is TGCAGTGCTAGAGCGACGGGACTACCCTACAATGAGCAGTTCTTC.